The rows below give T cell receptor beta chains drawn from one sample of a study of blood T cell repertoires in COVID-19. The data were produced by immunoSEQ multiplex PCR, yet TCRdb's version contains in-frame clones alone and is incomplete. Seen here are 300,000 to 400,000 clones, 87% observed once, and the top ten hold 1%. Sample: peripheral blood. Every receptor here comes from a man aged 45-65 years with active or convalescent COVID-19. Both conserved end residues are part of each CDR3. The order of the fields is V gene, clone size, D gene, J gene, CDR3 protein, CDR3 DNA. A D gene is named only where the DNA matches it firmly. The listing skips clone size in some rows; elsewhere it reads once, few, many or a size class.

TRBV2	-	-	TRBJ1-5	CASTVREYNQPQHF	TGTGCCAGCACGGTCCGGGAATACAATCAGCCCCAGCATTTT
TRBV24-1	-	-	TRBJ2-2	CATSDLGWQGDTGELFF	TGTGCCACCAGTGATTTGGGGTGGCAGGGTGACACCGGGGAGCTGTTTTTT
TRBV2	-	-	TRBJ1-1	CASSEPVGQGSFF	-
TRBV19	-	TRBD2	TRBJ2-7	CATKTSGPVYEQYF	TGTGCCACCAAGACTAGCGGGCCCGTCTACGAGCAGTACTTC
TRBV7-9	few	-	TRBJ2-4	CASSLSDRTVKNIQYF	TGTGCCAGCAGCTTATCGGACCGGACTGTCAAAAACATTCAGTACTTC
TRBV4-3	few	-	TRBJ1-2	CASSSNLQVLGGYTF	TGCGCCAGCAGCTCCAACCTACAGGTTTTGGGTGGCTACACCTTC
TRBV5-1	once	TRBD1	TRBJ1-4	CASSSQPGQGNEKLFF	TGCGCCAGCAGCTCGCAACCGGGACAGGGAAATGAAAAACTGTTTTTT
TRBV3-1/TRBV3-2	-	-	TRBJ1-1	CASSQGPTGAFF	TGTGCCAGCAGCCAAGGACCAACGGGAGCTTTCTTT
TRBV5-6	-	-	TRBJ2-7	CASSWGQDYEQYF	TGTGCCAGCAGCTGGGGACAAGACTACGAGCAGTACTTC
TRBV10-1	-	-	TRBJ2-2	CASGQGAGELFF	TGCGCCAGCGGCCAAGGGGCCGGGGAGCTGTTTTTT
TRBV5-1	-	TRBD1	TRBJ2-1	CASRPVPGQGAREQFF	TGCGCCAGCAGACCTGTCCCCGGACAGGGGGCGCGTGAGCAGTTCTTC
TRBV2	-	-	TRBJ1-5	CASSMDGHSNQPQHF	TGTGCCAGCAGCATGGACGGACATAGCAATCAGCCCCAGCATTTT
TRBV12-3/TRBV12-4	-	TRBD1	TRBJ1-4	CASSLQGERLFF	TGTGCCAGCAGTTTACAGGGGGAACGACTGTTTTTT
TRBV27	-	TRBD1	TRBJ1-2	CASRLQGSEGYTF	TGTGCCAGCAGGCTACAGGGGAGTGAAGGCTACACCTTC
TRBV28	-	-	TRBJ1-2	CASSPRPQYYGYTF	TGTGCCAGCAGCCCTCGGCCACAGTACTATGGCTACACCTTC
TRBV2	-	TRBD1	TRBJ1-5	CASSEAGGGNQPQHF	TGTGCCAGCAGTGAGGCAGGGGGCGGCAATCAGCCCCAGCATTTT
TRBV19	-	TRBD1	TRBJ2-1	CASSLGGQGYNEQFF	TGTGCCAGTAGTCTAGGGGGACAGGGTTACAATGAGCAGTTCTTC
TRBV9	-	-	TRBJ2-5	CASSVGSGTGIETQYF	TGTGCCAGCAGCGTAGGTTCCGGGACTGGCATTGAGACCCAGTACTTC
TRBV28	-	-	TRBJ1-2	CASSLRRDGYGYTF	TGTGCCAGCAGTTTAAGGCGGGACGGCTATGGCTACACCTTC
TRBV3-1/TRBV3-2	-	-	TRBJ2-3	CASSPRGAGDTQYF	TGTGCCAGCAGCCCCCGGGGGGCCGGAGATACGCAGTATTTT
TRBV30	-	TRBD1	TRBJ1-1	CASRGTVSSRAFF	TGTGCCTCCAGGGGGACAGTCTCTTCACGGGCTTTCTTT
TRBV11-3	-	-	TRBJ2-3	CASSSTGEHTDTQYF	TGTGCCAGCAGCTCAACGGGGGAGCACACAGATACGCAGTATTTT
TRBV3-1/TRBV3-2	once	-	TRBJ2-3	CASSQVSDTQYF	TGTGCCAGCAGCCAAGTATCAGATACGCAGTATTTT
TRBV7-3	few	TRBD2	TRBJ2-1	CASSLGLGDEQFF	TGTGCCAGCAGCTTGGGACTAGGCGATGAGCAGTTCTTC
TRBV6-1	-	TRBD1	TRBJ1-3	CASSEAQGAVSGNTIYF	TGTGCCAGCAGTGAAGCGCAGGGGGCGGTCTCTGGAAACACCATATATTTT
TRBV2	-	TRBD1	TRBJ2-7	CASSEGPGGLYEQYF	TGTGCCAGCAGTGAAGGGCCAGGGGGCCTCTACGAGCAGTACTTC
TRBV11-3	few	TRBD2	TRBJ2-1	CASSSGLAYNEQFF	TGTGCCAGCAGCTCGGGACTAGCCTACAATGAGCAGTTCTTC
TRBV28	-	TRBD1	TRBJ1-2	CASSPGQGADYGYTF	TGTGCCAGCAGCCCCGGACAGGGGGCCGACTATGGCTACACCTTC
TRBV11-1	-	-	TRBJ2-1	CASSSPQLPGYNEQFF	TGTGCCAGCAGCTCCCCTCAGCTACCAGGGTACAATGAGCAGTTCTTC
TRBV30	once	-	TRBJ1-6	CASGATSNSPLHF	TGTGCCTCGGGGGCCACCTCAAATTCACCCCTCCACTTT
TRBV4-1	once	-	TRBJ1-2	CASSQDLKGARGYTF	TGCGCCAGCAGCCAAGATCTGAAAGGGGCGCGGGGCTACACCTTC
TRBV3-1/TRBV3-2	-	TRBD2	TRBJ2-7	CASSPGGGGSSYEQYF	TGTGCCAGCAGCCCAGGAGGCGGGGGGAGCTCCTACGAGCAGTACTTC
TRBV5-1	-	-	TRBJ2-7	CASSTTGKGPYEQYF	TGCGCCAGCAGCACTACAGGGAAAGGACCCTACGAGCAGTACTTC
TRBV24-1	-	TRBD2	TRBJ2-5	CATSDRRDTGGRRETQYF	TGTGCCACCAGTGATCGAAGGGATACGGGCGGGAGGAGGGAGACCCAGTACTTC
TRBV25-1	-	-	TRBJ1-6	CASSEGLSSNSPLHF	TGTGCCAGCAGTGAGGGCCTATCCTCGAATTCACCCCTCCACTTT
TRBV7-9	-	-	TRBJ1-1	CASSQGTNTEAFF	TGTGCCAGCAGCCAGGGGACGAACACTGAAGCTTTCTTT
TRBV7-9	-	-	TRBJ2-5	CASSLGQVEQETQYF	TGTGCCAGCAGCTTAGGACAGGTCGAACAAGAGACCCAGTACTTC
TRBV10-3	-	TRBD1	TRBJ2-5	CAIRDRGETQYF	TGTGCCATCCGGGACAGGGGAGAGACCCAGTACTTC